This note documents a single T cell receptor (beta chain) sequence. This entry comes from a study of blood T cell repertoires in COVID-19. The protocol was immunoSEQ multiplex PCR, while the TCRdb copy is restricted to in-frame clones and leaves out a portion. This table has 350,000 to 450,000 clones, around nine tenths appearing once. Input material: PBMCs or T cells enriched from blood (not recorded which). The receptor's source is a woman aged 30 to 39 who had recovered from COVID-19.

DNA for the CDR3: TGTGCCAGCAGAATGACAAGAAACGGCAATCAGCCCCAGCATTTT. It is translated as CASRMTRNGNQPQHF. This chain links TRBV6-5 with TRBJ1-5; D is unclear. V shed 6 bases and J shed 2 bases, with 14 bases lying between them. Germline V lookup: CDR1 MNHEY, CDR2 SVGAGI. This CDR3 region has 15 residues.